The clone carrying this TCR beta chain was seen a single time. Germline CDR1 and CDR2: SEHNR and FQNEAQ (reference sequence). CDR3 length: 15 amino acids. Trimming removed 5 bases at V and 5 bases at J, with 18 bases between. The data derive from a study of control samples from healthy donors and cancer patients. Produced via immunoSEQ multiplex PCR; TCRdb's table is partial and in-frame only. Of a few hundred thousand clones listed, 75% to 95% were seen once; the top ten hold about 6.3%. The chain couples TRBV7-9 to TRBJ2-5; D is undetermined. The receptor's source is a man aged 40-50 years with head and neck cancer. Material for sequencing was PBMCs. CDR3 bases: TGTGCCAGCAGCCGCTTGGTTCTGGGCTGGGAGACCCAGTACTTC. Its protein is CASSRLVLGWETQYF.